The 17 T cell receptor beta chains in this list originate from one sample, sequenced in a study of T cell responses to AZD1222 COVID-19 vaccine. Assay used: immunoSEQ multiplex PCR; TCRdb lists only in-frame clones, some missing. Here the sample spans around 140,000 clones, roughly 92% being singletons. The source was peripheral blood, collected on day 0 of AZD1222 vaccination. These receptors were obtained from an adult in good health.

J is TRBJ1-3 and V is TRBV6-5; D gene unclear. Germline V CDR1 and CDR2: MNHEY, SVGAGI. V was pared by 8 bases and J by 0 bases, with 11 bases between. This CDR3 contains 14 residues. CDR3 in amino acids: CASGRFVSGNTIYF. The CDR3 DNA sequence: TGTGCCAGCGGAAGGTTCGTCTCTGGAAACACCATATATTTT.

The V call is TRBV6-6, the J call TRBJ1-3, with TRBD1 as a possible D gene (5 bases). Germline assignment: CDR1 MNHNY and CDR2 SVGAGI (reference sequence). V was cut by 7 bases and J by 0 bases, with 13 bases left in between. The CDR3 consists of 15 residues. CDR3 in amino acids: CASIPGPSSGNTIYF. As DNA, the CDR3 is TGTGCCAGCATCCCGGGACCGAGCTCTGGAAACACCATATATTTT.

The genes are TRBV5-1 and TRBJ1-1; D unclear. Trimming removed 4 bases from V and 5 bases from J, with 12 bases in between. The germline V gene encodes CDR1 SGHRS and CDR2 YFSETQ. This CDR3 is built from 13 residues. The CDR3 region is CASSPSFGTEAFF. CDR3 coding DNA: TGCGCCAGCAGCCCCAGTTTCGGGACTGAAGCTTTCTTT.

This clone has more than one count but fewer than ten. V and J are TRBV29-1 and TRBJ2-2, with 7 bases aligning to TRBD2. CDR3 size: 14 residues. CDR1 and CDR2 from the germline V gene are SQVTM and ANQGSEA. The V gene end was trimmed by 3 bases and the J gene end by 6 bases; junction bases not matched to a gene: 7. The CDR3, as DNA: TGCAGCGTTGAGAGGACTAGGGGTTCCGGGGAGCTGTTTTTT. Its translation: CSVERTRGSGELFF.

The chain couples TRBV5-5 to TRBJ1-2; TRBD1 aligns across 8 bases. CDR1 and CDR2 (germline): SGHKS, YYEKEE (reference sequence). This CDR3 region has 15 residues. Unmatched junction bases numbered 8, after V lost 4 bases and J lost 3 bases. The chain's CDR3 is CASSRDRRFDYGYTF. Here the CDR3 DNA reads TGTGCCAGCAGCAGGGACAGGCGGTTCGACTATGGCTACACCTTC.

The chain uses TRBV3-1 (or the pseudogene TRBV3-2) and TRBJ1-1, with 7 nucleotides matching TRBD1. With 3 bases clipped from V and 10 bases from J, the junction kept 5 bases outside the gene matches. This CDR3 is 12 amino acids long. Germline CDR1 and CDR2: LGHDT and YNNKEL (reference sequence). CDR3 protein: CASSHIDRAAFF. In DNA, the CDR3 is TGTGCCAGCAGCCATATAGACAGGGCAGCTTTCTTT.

This chain joins TRBV18 and TRBJ1-2; 8 bases line up with TRBD1. CDR3 length equals 14 residues. Trimming took 3 bases from V and 8 from J; bases not matched to a gene: 8. Looked up from germline, CDR1 is KGHSH and CDR2 is LQKENI. This CDR3 is CASSPGTGDRGYTF. Written as DNA, the CDR3 is TGTGCCAGCTCACCGGGGACAGGAGACCGCGGCTACACCTTC.

This rearrangement joins TRBV29-1 to TRBJ1-4; TRBD1 might be the D (5 bases). CDR3 length: 13 amino acids. V was trimmed by 6 bases and J by 7 bases, leaving 15 bases between them. Per the germline V gene, CDR1 is SQVTM and CDR2 is ANQGSEA. CDR3 amino acids: CSVAWGRGEKLFF. The CDR3 coding sequence is TGCAGCGTGGCGTGGGGGAGGGGTGAAAAACTGTTTTTT.

The rearrangement joins TRBV7-6 to TRBJ2-7, with D unclear. This CDR3 comprises 14 residues. CDR1 SGHVS and CDR2 FNYEAQ come from the germline V gene. The ends were cut back, 2 bases at V and 5 bases at J, with 13 bases in the middle. CDR3 amino acids: CASSLSPGSDEQYF. CDR3 coding DNA: TGTGCCAGCAGCTTAAGTCCAGGATCCGACGAGCAGTACTTC.

V usage is TRBV4-1 and J usage is TRBJ1-6; no reliable D call. Germline V gene lookup returns CDR1 MGHRA and CDR2 YSYEKL. This CDR3 has 13 residues. Trimming cost V 4 bases and J 10 bases, with 11 bases left between them. The CDR3 loop reads CASSPWFSSPLHF. In nucleotides, the CDR3 is TGCGCCAGCAGCCCCTGGTTTAGCTCACCCCTCCACTTT.

The chain joins TRBV29-1 to TRBJ2-7, with D perhaps matching TRBD1 or TRBD2 (6 bases each). Deletions cut 7 bases from V and 7 bases from J, with 20 bases between. This CDR3 is 13 amino acids long. The germline gives CDR1 SQVTM, CDR2 ANQGSEA. CDR3 in amino acids: CSASEGGIREQYF. The DNA for the CDR3 is TGCAGCGCCTCCGAGGGGGGTATTCGGGAGCAGTACTTC.

The V call is TRBV30, the J call TRBJ2-2; D is unresolved. In germline, CDR1 is GTSNPN, CDR2 SVGIG (reference sequence). Trimming left V 0 bases short and J 8 bases short, with 10 bases between. CDR3 length: 13 residues. CDR3 protein: CAWSVVVQGELFF. CDR3 nucleotide sequence: TGTGCCTGGAGTGTTGTAGTGCAGGGGGAGCTGTTTTTT. The variable domain in full, completed from reference TRBV30 and TRBJ2-2, reads SQTIHQWPATLVQPVGSPLSLECTVEGTSNPNLYWYRQAAGRGLQLLFYSVGIGQISSEVPQNLSASRPQDRQFILSSKKLLLSDSGFYLCAWSVVVQGELFFGEGSRLTVL.

This clone has just one count. This chain links TRBV6-5 with TRBJ1-4; D is unresolved. V gave up 7 bases and J gave up 4 bases, with 13 bases separating them. Germline CDR1 and CDR2: MNHEY and SVGAGI. The CDR3 consists of 14 residues. The chain's CDR3 is CASTRIGLNEKLFF. CDR3 in DNA: TGTGCCAGCACTAGAATAGGACTTAATGAAAAACTGTTTTTT.

The chain is built from TRBV28 and TRBJ2-1; TRBD2 matches 10 bases. Germline CDR1 reads MDHEN; CDR2 reads SYDVKM. The CDR3 runs to 17 residues. The ends lost 3 bases at V and 7 bases at J; junction bases unmatched: 12. In DNA, the CDR3 is TGTGCCAGCAGTTTCGTTTCAGCGGGAGGGCCTCGGAATGAGCAGTTCTTC. It is translated as CASSFVSAGGPRNEQFF. Drawing the rest from reference TRBV28 and TRBJ2-1, the complete variable domain is DVKVTQSSRYLVKRTGEKVFLECVQDMDHENMFWYRQDPGLGLRLIYFSYDVKMKEKGDIPEGYSVSREKKERFSLILESASTNQTSMYLCASSFVSAGGPRNEQFFGPGTRLTVL.

The chain joins TRBV29-1 to TRBJ2-2; D call uncertain. V was cut by 6 bases and J by 2 bases, with 7 bases left in between. The CDR3 consists of 12 residues. In germline, CDR1 is SQVTM, CDR2 ANQGSEA. CDR3 loop: CSVRVNTGELFF. In DNA, the CDR3 is TGCAGCGTAAGAGTAAACACCGGGGAGCTGTTTTTT.

The CDR3 loop is CASSFMTSPDTQYF. The CDR3 coding sequence is TGTGCCAGCAGCTTTATGACTAGCCCAGATACGCAGTATTTT. This chain links TRBV2 with TRBJ2-3; 7 bases match TRBD2. The germline V gene has CDR1 SNHLY and CDR2 FYNNEI. The CDR3 spans 14 residues. Trimming cost V 6 bases and J 4 bases; bases outside gene matches: 7.

This sequence joins TRBV15 and TRBJ2-1; TRBD1 is a possible D gene (5 bases). The CDR3 is 15 amino acids. The germline gives CDR1 LNHNV, CDR2 YYDKDF (reference sequence). The V and J ends lost 0 bases and 5 bases respectively, with 11 bases between them. This chain's CDR3 is CATSRDRAANNEQFF. The CDR3 coding sequence is TGTGCCACCAGCAGAGACAGGGCGGCGAACAATGAGCAGTTCTTC. Based on the CDR3 plus reference TRBV15 and TRBJ2-1, the full variable domain is DAMVIQNPRYQVTQFGKPVTLSCSQTLNHNVMYWYQQKSSQAPKLLFHYYDKDFNNEADTPDNFQSRRPNTSFCFLDIRSPGLGDTAMYLCATSRDRAANNEQFFGPGTRLTVL.